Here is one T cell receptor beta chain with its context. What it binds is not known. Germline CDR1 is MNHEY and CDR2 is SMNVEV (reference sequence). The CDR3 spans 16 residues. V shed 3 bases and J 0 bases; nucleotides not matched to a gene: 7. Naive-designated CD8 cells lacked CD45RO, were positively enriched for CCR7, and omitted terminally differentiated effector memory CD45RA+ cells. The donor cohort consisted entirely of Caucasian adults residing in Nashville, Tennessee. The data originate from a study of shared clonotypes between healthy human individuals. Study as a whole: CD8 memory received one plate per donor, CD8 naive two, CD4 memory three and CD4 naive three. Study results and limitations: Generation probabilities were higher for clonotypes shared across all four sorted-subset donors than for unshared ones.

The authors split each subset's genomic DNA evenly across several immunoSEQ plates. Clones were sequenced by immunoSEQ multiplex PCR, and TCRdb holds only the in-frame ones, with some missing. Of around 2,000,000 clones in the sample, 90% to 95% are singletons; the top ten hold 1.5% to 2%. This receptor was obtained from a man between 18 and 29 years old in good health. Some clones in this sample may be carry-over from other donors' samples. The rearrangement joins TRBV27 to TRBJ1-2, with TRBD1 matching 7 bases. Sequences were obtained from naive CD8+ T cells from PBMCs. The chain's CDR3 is CASSFLPGQTNYGYTF. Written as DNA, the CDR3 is TGTGCCAGCAGTTTTCTTCCGGGACAGACTAACTATGGCTACACCTTC.